This TCR beta chain stems from a study of blood T cell repertoires in COVID-19. Study background: The United States, Italy and Spain supplied acute and convalescent COVID-19 samples.

This CDR3 is 20 amino acids long. The V segment lost 0 bases and the J segment 1 base; nucleotides outside the gene matches: 13. Germline assignment: CDR1 SGHRS and CDR2 YFSETQ. The table came from immunoSEQ multiplex PCR; TCRdb's copy has only in-frame clones and leaves some out. The repertoire holds over 200,000 clones, with roughly nine tenths as singletons. Enrolled through a virtual design, the participants were between roughly 18 and 90 years of age and came from under 25 US areas. Sequenced material: PBMCs or T cells enriched from blood (not recorded which). This sequence originates from a woman in her fifties or sixties in a cohort exposed to, infected with or recovered from COVID-19 (not recorded which). V is TRBV5-1 and J is TRBJ2-1; 10 bases agree with TRBD1. This CDR3 reads CASSLVATGGDYTSYNEQFF. DNA for the CDR3: TGCGCCAGCAGCTTGGTCGCGACAGGGGGCGACTATACGTCCTACAATGAGCAGTTCTTC.